The rows below give T cell receptor beta chains drawn from one sample of a study of monozygotic twins with cystic fibrosis. The assay was immunoSEQ multiplex PCR, and TCRdb's table has in-frame clones only and misses some. The table includes tens of thousands of clones, about 80% detected once. Sequencing was carried out using blood. These receptor sequences come from a girl aged 2 to 9 with cystic fibrosis. Each CDR3 is given with its conserved first and last residue. The D gene is left open where the match is weak. Rows may omit the clone size; those that give it use once, few, many or a size class.

.	TRBV5-1	TRBJ1-2	.	TGCGCCAGCAGTTCCCAGCGGAACTATGGCTACACCTTC	CASSSQRNYGYTF
few	TRBV30	TRBJ1-5	.	TGTGCCTGGAGTGTAGAGGGGAATCAGCCCCAGCATTTT	CAWSVEGNQPQHF
.	TRBV5-1	TRBJ1-1	TRBD1	TGCGCCAGCAGCTTGGCCGGACAGGGGATTACTGAAGCTTTCTTT	CASSLAGQGITEAFF
few	TRBV7-2	TRBJ1-5	TRBD1	TGTGCCAGCAGCTCGCGGACAGGGGTCATATTGCCCCAGCATTTT	CASSSRTGVILPQHF
.	TRBV7-2	TRBJ2-1	.	TGTGCCAGCAGCCTTGTGTGGAAGCCGGGGAATGAGCAGTTCTTC	CASSLVWKPGNEQFF
.	TRBV28	TRBJ2-6	.	TGTGCCAGCAGTCCCCCCACGGGCCGCTCTGGGGCCAACGTCCTGACTTTC	CASSPPTGRSGANVLTF
.	TRBV30	TRBJ2-7	TRBD2	TGTGCCTGGAGTAAAGAGTTGTGGCTAGCGGCCTACGAGCAGTACTTC	CAWSKELWLAAYEQYF
once	TRBV2	TRBJ2-1	.	TGTGCCAGCTTAGATGAGTACAATGAGCAGTTCTTC	CASLDEYNEQFF
.	TRBV6-6	TRBJ1-1	TRBD1	TGTGCCAGCAACCTGCAGGGGGGAGCTTTCTTT	CASNLQGGAFF
.	TRBV10-3	TRBJ2-1	.	TGTGCCATCAGTGAGTCGACCGGGATTTACAATGAGCAGTTCTTC	CAISESTGIYNEQFF
.	TRBV7-9	TRBJ2-7	.	TGTGCCAGCAGCTTAGTAGGCGAGCAGTACTTC	CASSLVGEQYF
.	TRBV2	TRBJ2-5	.	TGTGCCAGCAGTGAATCGGTACTGGCGGAGACCCAGTACTTC	CASSESVLAETQYF
.	TRBV9	TRBJ2-5	TRBD2	TGTGCCAGCAATCCTCATAGCGGGGGGGAGCAAGAGACCCAGTACTTC	CASNPHSGGEQETQYF